A selection of T cell receptor beta chains follows, all from one sample in a study of cytomegalovirus exposure and HLA in healthy donors. Here immunoSEQ multiplex PCR was the method, and the copy in TCRdb shows in-frame clones only, minus some. This table has roughly 90,000 clones, approximately 93% appearing once. The sequenced sample was PBMCs. Every receptor here comes from a woman aged 30 to 39 in good health and CMV-seropositive. Each CDR3 is given with its conserved first and last residue. The D gene is left open where the match is weak. Size is omitted from some rows. Given values are once, few, many or a class for expanded clones.

NA,TRBV16,TRBD2,TRBJ2-1,18,CASSRGTSGRSSYNEQFF,TGTGCCAGCAGCCGAGGGACTAGCGGGAGGAGCTCCTACAATGAGCAGTTCTTC
NA,TRBV28,NA,TRBJ1-2,15,CASSLGTKGLHGYTF,TGTGCCAGCAGTCTGGGGACAAAAGGGCTCCATGGCTACACCTTC
NA,TRBV11-2,TRBD2,TRBJ2-1,16,CASSSLEREAYNEQFF,TGTGCCAGCAGCTCCCTTGAGCGGGAGGCCTACAATGAGCAGTTCTTC
NA,TRBV6-1,NA,TRBJ2-7,14,CASGRVRDHYEQYF,TGTGCCAGCGGGAGAGTGCGCGACCACTACGAGCAGTACTTC
NA,TRBV10-2,NA,TRBJ1-5,14,CASSEYTISQPQHF,TGCGCCAGCAGTGAGTATACAATAAGTCAGCCCCAGCATTTT
NA,TRBV7-6,TRBD2,TRBJ2-3,20,CASSLGPGAVRPREGDTQYF,TGTGCCAGCAGCTTAGGACCCGGAGCGGTTCGTCCGAGGGAGGGAGATACGCAGTATTTT
NA,TRBV13,NA,TRBJ2-7,14,CASRPYDTAYEQYF,TGTGCCAGCCGCCCCTATGATACTGCCTACGAGCAGTACTTC
NA,TRBV5-6,NA,TRBJ1-5,12,CASSQAPPPQHF,TGTGCCAGCAGCCAGGCTCCGCCACCCCAGCATTTT
NA,TRBV7-9,TRBD2,TRBJ2-7,17,CASSLLQGTSGRYEQYF,TGTGCCAGCAGCTTATTGCAAGGGACTAGCGGGAGATACGAGCAGTACTTC
NA,TRBV18,TRBD1,TRBJ1-5,14,CASSQGASNQPQHF,TGTGCCAGCTCACAGGGGGCCAGCAATCAGCCCCAGCATTTT
NA,TRBV2,NA,TRBJ2-2,15,CASSVDGLNTGELFF,TGTGCCAGCAGTGTTGACGGACTGAACACCGGGGAGCTGTTTTTT
NA,TRBV7-9,NA,TRBJ2-2,14,CASSPSQGSRELFF,TGTGCCAGCAGCCCCTCCCAGGGATCCCGGGAGCTGTTTTTT
NA,TRBV15,NA,TRBJ1-4,16,CATSSYRSRTNEKLFF,TGTGCCACCAGCAGCTATAGAAGTAGAACTAATGAAAAACTGTTTTTT
once,TRBV5-6,TRBD2,TRBJ2-7,15,CASSTKSGIGYEQYF,TGTGCCAGCAGCACCAAAAGCGGGATTGGCTACGAGCAGTACTTC
NA,TRBV6-6,NA,TRBJ1-1,14,CASRPTDMNTEAFF,TGTGCCAGCAGACCGACAGACATGAACACTGAAGCTTTCTTT
NA,TRBV5-8,TRBD2,TRBJ2-1,17,CASSLGILAGVGNEQFF,TGTGCCAGCAGCTTGGGTATACTAGCGGGAGTTGGCAATGAGCAGTTCTTC
once,TRBV7-8,NA,TRBJ2-6,18,CASSFWRDRGTGANVLTF,TGTGCCAGCAGCTTTTGGCGGGACAGAGGTACTGGGGCCAACGTCCTGACTTTC
NA,TRBV7-2,TRBD1,TRBJ1-2,14,CASSSDRGRVGYTF,TGTGCCAGCAGCTCAGACAGGGGGCGCGTTGGCTACACCTTC
NA,TRBV29-1,TRBD2,TRBJ2-1,15,CRDCHSGRDYNEQFF,TGCAGAGACTGCCATAGCGGGAGGGACTACAATGAGCAGTTCTTC
NA,TRBV18,TRBD2,TRBJ2-3,16,CASSPGTSGYTDTQYF,TGTGCCAGCTCACCAGGGACTAGCGGCTACACAGATACGCAGTATTTT
once,TRBV18,NA,TRBJ2-1,14,CASSPLRGTNEQFF,TGTGCCAGCTCACCACTTAGGGGAACCAATGAGCAGTTCTTC
NA,TRBV4-2,NA,TRBJ2-3,16,CASSQYPSVGTDTQYF,TGTGCCAGCAGCCAATATCCTAGCGTGGGCACAGATACGCAGTATTTT